These T cell receptor beta chains were read from a single sample in a study of T cells in Graves' hyperthyroidism and ophthalmopathy. In TCRdb, the multiplex PCR reads were re-called with MiXCR into one record per CDR3 protein. The sample shows about 590,000 distinct CDR3 sequences, 13% to 15% of them seen only once. The sample was blood. The receptor source for this set is a woman in her late teens or twenties with Graves' ophthalmopathy. CDR3s include the opening cysteine and the closing phenylalanine or tryptophan. The D gene is left open where the match is weak. The size field is filled for only some rows; it gives once, few, many or a size class.

j_gene	abundance	v_gene	d_gene	CDR3aa	CDR3nt
TRBJ2-7	many	TRBV5-1	TRBD2	CASSLAGTRVDEQYF	TGCGCCAGCAGCTTGGCCGGGACTAGAGTTGACGAGCAGTACTTC
TRBJ1-2	.	TRBV12-3/TRBV12-4	.	CASSGRGYYGYTF	TGTGCCAGCAGTGGACGGGGGTACTATGGCTACACCTTC
TRBJ2-5	many	TRBV20-1	.	CSAPLVTYQETQYF	TGCAGTGCGCCCTTGGTCACCTACCAAGAGACCCAGTACTTC
TRBJ1-2	.	TRBV10-3	.	CAISESGDSPNYGYTF	TGTGCCATCAGTGAGTCCGGTGACAGTCCTAACTATGGCTACACCTTC
TRBJ2-5	.	TRBV3-1	TRBD1	CASSQDRAGKETQYF	TGTGCCAGCAGCCAGGACAGGGCGGGGAAGGAGACCCAGTACTTC
TRBJ1-1	many	TRBV7-6	.	CASSFSGAETEAFF	TGTGCCAGCAGCTTCTCGGGGGCGGAGACTGAAGCTTTCTTT
TRBJ2-2	many	TRBV29-1	TRBD2	CSVEGGTSMTGELFF	TGCAGCGTTGAAGGCGGGACTAGCATGACCGGGGAGCTGTTTTTT
TRBJ2-7	many	TRBV28	.	CASSFQQLSSYEQYF	TGTGCCAGCAGTTTTCAGCAACTTAGCTCCTACGAGCAGTACTTC
TRBJ2-3	many	TRBV20-1	.	CSARVRGTQYF	TGCAGTGCTAGAGTTCGTGGTACGCAGTATTTT
TRBJ2-1	many	TRBV6-1	.	CASSEGRGYNEQFF	TGTGCCAGCAGTGAAGGGCGCGGGTACAATGAGCAGTTCTTC
TRBJ2-3	many	TRBV12-5	TRBD2	CASGPSGSGTDTQYF	TGTGCTAGTGGACCCAGCGGGAGCGGCACAGATACGCAGTATTTT
TRBJ2-3	many	TRBV9	.	CASSPKGVSGTDTQYF	TGTGCCAGCAGCCCAAAGGGGGTCAGCGGCACAGATACGCAGTATTTT
TRBJ2-7	many	TRBV29-1	TRBD1	CSVGAGQGEQYF	TGCAGCGTTGGAGCCGGACAGGGGGAGCAGTACTTC
TRBJ2-3	.	TRBV10-3	TRBD1	CAISESIVQGVDTQYF	TGTGCCATCAGTGAGTCGATCGTCCAGGGGGTGGATACGCAGTATTTT
TRBJ2-2	many	TRBV19	TRBD2	CASRPLAGGSTGELFF	TGTGCCAGTAGGCCCTTAGCGGGAGGCTCCACCGGGGAGCTGTTTTTT
TRBJ2-7	.	TRBV11-2	TRBD1	CASSSGTGWRNSYEQYF	TGTGCCAGCAGCTCCGGGACAGGGTGGAGGAACTCCTACGAGCAGTACTTC
TRBJ2-1	many	TRBV7-2	.	CASSSLAGEQFF	TGTGCCAGCAGCTCGCTAGCAGGTGAGCAGTTCTTC
TRBJ2-3	.	TRBV10-3	TRBD2	CAISESSGSADTQYF	TGTGCCATCAGTGAGTCTAGCGGGAGCGCAGATACGCAGTATTTT
TRBJ2-3	many	TRBV29-1	TRBD1	CSVTGQVSSTDTQYF	TGCAGCGTAACCGGACAGGTCTCTAGCACAGATACGCAGTATTTT
TRBJ1-2	.	TRBV20-1	.	CSARDWRSLGYGYTF	TGCAGTGCTAGAGATTGGCGGAGTCTGGGCTATGGCTACACCTTC
TRBJ2-3	many	TRBV11-2	TRBD2	CASSLDVLAGVVDTQYF	TGTGCCAGCAGCTTAGACGTCCTAGCGGGAGTCGTAGATACGCAGTATTTT
TRBJ1-1	many	TRBV12-3/TRBV12-4	TRBD1	CASTRDRHTEAFF	TGTGCCAGCACGCGGGACAGGCACACTGAAGCTTTCTTT
TRBJ2-6	.	TRBV27	.	CASSLIGANVLTF	TGTGCCAGCAGTTTAATTGGGGCCAACGTCCTGACTTTC
TRBJ1-1	many	TRBV3-1	.	CASSPGGGNLAFF	TGTGCCAGCAGCCCCGGCGGGGGCAACCTGGCTTTCTTT
TRBJ1-1	few	TRBV28	.	CASSLLDLGTEAFF	TGTGCCAGCAGTTTATTGGATCTGGGGACTGAAGCTTTCTTT
TRBJ2-3	many	TRBV28	TRBD2	CASSPPPGLAVTDTQYF	TGTGCCAGCAGCCCCCCACCGGGACTAGCGGTCACAGATACGCAGTATTTT
TRBJ2-1	many	TRBV7-9	.	CASSWDFNNEQFF	TGTGCCAGCAGCTGGGACTTTAACAATGAGCAGTTCTTC
TRBJ1-3	.	TRBV20-1	.	CSASGGSSGNTIYF	TGCAGTGCTAGTGGAGGGAGCTCTGGAAACACCATATATTTT
TRBJ2-7	many	TRBV30	.	CAWRWQAPGYEQYF	TGTGCCTGGAGGTGGCAGGCCCCAGGGTACGAGCAGTACTTC
TRBJ2-3	many	TRBV20-1	.	CSARDRVGTDTQYF	TGCAGTGCTAGAGATCGGGTGGGCACAGATACGCAGTATTTT
TRBJ2-7	few	TRBV5-8	.	CASSVGISYEQYF	TGTGCCAGCAGCGTGGGCATTTCCTACGAGCAGTACTTC
TRBJ1-1	.	TRBV20-1	.	CSAFHQGGNTEAFF	TGCAGTGCTTTTCATCAAGGGGGTAACACTGAAGCTTTCTTT
TRBJ1-5	.	TRBV15	TRBD1	CATSRAGGEHRGRVQPQHF	TGTGCCACCAGCAGAGCGGGGGGGGAACACAGGGGCCGCGTTCAGCCCCAGCATTTT
TRBJ1-4	.	TRBV9	.	CASSVTGAPGEKLFF	TGTGCCAGCAGCGTCACGGGGGCGCCCGGTGAAAAACTGTTTTTT
TRBJ1-1	many	TRBV6-1	.	CASSEIGLRSGHTEAFF	TGTGCCAGCAGTGAAATCGGTTTGAGGTCGGGGCACACTGAAGCTTTCTTT
TRBJ2-3	once	TRBV24-1	TRBD1	CATSTTQGPDTQYF	TGTGCCACCAGTACCACACAGGGGCCAGATACGCAGTATTTT
TRBJ1-2	many	TRBV10-3	TRBD1	CAITRTGNYGYTF	TGTGCCATCACTAGGACAGGGAACTATGGCTACACCTTC
TRBJ2-1	.	TRBV6-1	TRBD2	CASSNPAGGGGRGYNEQFF	TGTGCCAGCAGTAACCCGGCGGGGGGGGGCGGGAGAGGGTACAATGAGCAGTTCTTC
TRBJ2-7	few	TRBV20-1	.	CSASNPGVSYEQYF	TGCAGTGCTAGTAATCCGGGGGTTTCCTACGAGCAGTACTTC
TRBJ2-7	many	TRBV27	.	CASARVDSLYYEQYF	TGTGCCAGCGCCCGAGTCGACAGCCTCTACTACGAGCAGTACTTC
TRBJ2-3	.	TRBV6-5	TRBD2	CASSYDGGRGPHTDTQYF	TGTGCCAGCAGTTACGATGGCGGGAGAGGCCCACACACAGATACGCAGTATTTT
TRBJ1-1	few	TRBV7-8	.	CASSLIISRVRNTEAFF	TGTGCCAGCAGCTTAATTATTTCAAGAGTGCGGAACACTGAAGCTTTCTTT
TRBJ2-1	many	TRBV6-1	.	CASSSLLKPTDYNEQFF	TGTGCCAGCAGTTCCCTCCTCAAACCTACCGACTACAATGAGCAGTTCTTC
TRBJ2-7	.	TRBV11-2	TRBD1	CASSPPSPGTGFYEQYF	TGTGCCAGCAGCCCTCCATCCCCCGGGACAGGGTTTTACGAGCAGTACTTC